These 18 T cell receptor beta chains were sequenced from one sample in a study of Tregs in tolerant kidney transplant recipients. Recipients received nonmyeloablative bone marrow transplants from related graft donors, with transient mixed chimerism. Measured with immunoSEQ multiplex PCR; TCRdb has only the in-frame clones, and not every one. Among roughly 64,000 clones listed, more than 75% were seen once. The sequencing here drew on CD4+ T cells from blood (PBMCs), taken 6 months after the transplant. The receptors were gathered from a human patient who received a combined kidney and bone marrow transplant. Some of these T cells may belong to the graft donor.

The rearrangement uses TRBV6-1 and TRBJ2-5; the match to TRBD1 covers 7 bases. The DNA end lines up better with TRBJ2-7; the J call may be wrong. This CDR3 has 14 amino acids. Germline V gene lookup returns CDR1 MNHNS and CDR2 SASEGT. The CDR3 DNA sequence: TGTGCCAGCAGGGATGACAGGGCCGGGTACGAGCAGTACTTC. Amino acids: CASRDDRAGYEQYF.

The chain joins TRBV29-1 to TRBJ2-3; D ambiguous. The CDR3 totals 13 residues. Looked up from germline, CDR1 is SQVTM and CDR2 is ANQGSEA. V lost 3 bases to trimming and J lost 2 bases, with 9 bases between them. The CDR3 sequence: CSVDRQATDTQYF. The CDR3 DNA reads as TGCAGCGTTGACCGGCAGGCCACAGATACGCAGTATTTT.

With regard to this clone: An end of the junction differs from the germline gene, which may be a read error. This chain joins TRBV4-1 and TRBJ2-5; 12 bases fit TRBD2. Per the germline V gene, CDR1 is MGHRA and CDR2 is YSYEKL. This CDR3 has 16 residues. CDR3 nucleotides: TGCGCCAGCAGACAAGAGACTAGCGGGGGTCGAGAGACCCAGTACTTC. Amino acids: CASRQETSGGRETQYF.

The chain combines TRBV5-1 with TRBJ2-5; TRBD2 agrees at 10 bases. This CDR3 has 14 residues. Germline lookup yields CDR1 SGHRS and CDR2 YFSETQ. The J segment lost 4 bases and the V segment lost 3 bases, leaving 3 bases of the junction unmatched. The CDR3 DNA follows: TGCGCCAGCAGCTCCCGGACTAGCGGAGAGACCCAGTACTTC. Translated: CASSSRTSGETQYF.

The CDR3, as DNA: TGTGCCAGACGGGTCGGGTGCGGGGGGTTACATACGCAGTATTTT. The encoded protein is CARRVGCGGLHTQYF. The rearrangement joins TRBV6-4 to TRBJ2-3; the match to TRBD2 covers 8 bases. J gave up 7 bases and V 9 bases, and 15 bases lay outside the gene matches. Germline-derived CDR1 and CDR2 are MRHNA and SNTAGT. CDR3 length: 15 residues.

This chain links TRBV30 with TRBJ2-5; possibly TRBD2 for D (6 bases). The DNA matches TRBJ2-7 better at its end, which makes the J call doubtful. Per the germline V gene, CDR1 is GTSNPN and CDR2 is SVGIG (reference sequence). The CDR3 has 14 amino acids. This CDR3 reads CAWSGLASSYEQYF. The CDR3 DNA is TGTGCCTGGAGTGGGCTAGCGAGCTCCTACGAGCAGTACTTC.

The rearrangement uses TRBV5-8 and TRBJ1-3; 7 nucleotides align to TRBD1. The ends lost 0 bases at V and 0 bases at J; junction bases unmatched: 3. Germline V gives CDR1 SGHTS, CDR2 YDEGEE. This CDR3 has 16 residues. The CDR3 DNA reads TGTGCCAGCAGCTTGGAAGGGGGCAGCTCTGGAAACACCATATATTTT. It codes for CASSLEGGSSGNTIYF.

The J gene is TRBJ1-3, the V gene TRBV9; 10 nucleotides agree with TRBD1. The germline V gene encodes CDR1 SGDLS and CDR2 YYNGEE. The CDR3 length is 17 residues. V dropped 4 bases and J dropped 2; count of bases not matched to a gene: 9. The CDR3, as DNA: TGTGCCAGCAGCAAACCGGTTGGGACAGGGGCTGGAAACACCATATATTTT. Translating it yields CASSKPVGTGAGNTIYF.

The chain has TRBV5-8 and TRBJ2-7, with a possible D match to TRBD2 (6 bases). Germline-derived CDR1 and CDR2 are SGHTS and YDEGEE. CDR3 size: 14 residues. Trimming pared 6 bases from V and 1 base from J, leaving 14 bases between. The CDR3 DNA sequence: TGTGCCAGCATCCTCGGGAGCGCGTCCTACGAGCAGTACTTC. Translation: CASILGSASYEQYF.

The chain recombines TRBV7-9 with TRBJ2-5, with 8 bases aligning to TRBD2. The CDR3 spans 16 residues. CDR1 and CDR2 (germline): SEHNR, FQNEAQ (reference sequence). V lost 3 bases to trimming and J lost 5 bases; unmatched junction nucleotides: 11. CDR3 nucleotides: TGTGCCAGCAGCTTTATGGGTAGCGGGGTGGCGGAGACCCAGTACTTC. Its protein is CASSFMGSGVAETQYF.

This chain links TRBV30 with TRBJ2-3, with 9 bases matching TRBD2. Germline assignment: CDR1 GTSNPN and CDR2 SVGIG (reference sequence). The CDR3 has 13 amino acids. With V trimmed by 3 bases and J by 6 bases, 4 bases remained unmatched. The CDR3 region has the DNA TGTGCCTGGAGCACTAGCGGGTGGGATACGCAGTATTTT. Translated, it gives CAWSTSGWDTQYF. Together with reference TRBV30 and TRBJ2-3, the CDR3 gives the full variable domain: SQTIHQWPATLVQPVGSPLSLECTVEGTSNPNLYWYRQAAGRGLQLLFYSVGIGQISSEVPQNLSASRPQDRQFILSSKKLLLSDSGFYLCAWSTSGWDTQYFGPGTRLTVL.

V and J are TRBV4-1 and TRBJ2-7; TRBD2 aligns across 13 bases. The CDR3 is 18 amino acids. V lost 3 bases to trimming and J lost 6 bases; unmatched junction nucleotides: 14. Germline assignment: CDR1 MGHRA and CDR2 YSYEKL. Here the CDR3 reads CASSHGTMGGTSGIEQYF. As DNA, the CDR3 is TGCGCCAGCAGCCACGGCACGATGGGAGGGACTAGCGGGATCGAGCAGTACTTC.

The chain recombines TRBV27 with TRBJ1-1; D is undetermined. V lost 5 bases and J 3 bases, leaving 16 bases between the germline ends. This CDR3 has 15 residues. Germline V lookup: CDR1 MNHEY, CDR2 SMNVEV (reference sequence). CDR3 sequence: CASSGLRARDTEAFF. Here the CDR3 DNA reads TGTGCCAGCAGTGGCCTAAGGGCGAGGGACACTGAAGCTTTCTTT.

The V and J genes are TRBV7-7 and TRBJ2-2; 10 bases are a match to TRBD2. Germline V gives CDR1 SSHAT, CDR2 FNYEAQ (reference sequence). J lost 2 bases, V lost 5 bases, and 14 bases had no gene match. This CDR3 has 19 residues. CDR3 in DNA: TGTGCCAGCAGCGGACGGACGGAGCGGGAGGGCCCTAACACCGGGGAGCTGTTTTTT. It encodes CASSGRTEREGPNTGELFF. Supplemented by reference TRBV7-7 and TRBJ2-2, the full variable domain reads GAGVSQSPRYKVTKRGQDVTLRCDPISSHATLYWYQQALGQGPEFLTYFNYEAQPDKSGLPSDRFSAERPEGSISTLTIQRTEQRDSAMYRCASSGRTEREGPNTGELFFGEGSRLTVL.

CDR3 residues: CASSLLASGQGATDTQYF. CDR3 in DNA: TGTGCCAGCAGCTTATTGGCGTCCGGACAGGGGGCAACAGATACGCAGTATTTT. V and J are TRBV7-6 and TRBJ2-3; 11 bases align to TRBD1. The ends lost 2 bases at V and 3 bases at J; junction bases unmatched: 10. This CDR3 comprises 18 residues. Germline V gene sequence: CDR1 SGHVS, CDR2 FNYEAQ.

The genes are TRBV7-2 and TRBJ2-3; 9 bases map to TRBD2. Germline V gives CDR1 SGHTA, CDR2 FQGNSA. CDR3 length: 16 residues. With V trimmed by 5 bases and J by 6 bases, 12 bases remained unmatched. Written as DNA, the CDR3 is TGTGCCAGCAGCCCCCGCGGGCGGGGGGGCATGGATACGCAGTATTTT. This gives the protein CASSPRGRGGMDTQYF.

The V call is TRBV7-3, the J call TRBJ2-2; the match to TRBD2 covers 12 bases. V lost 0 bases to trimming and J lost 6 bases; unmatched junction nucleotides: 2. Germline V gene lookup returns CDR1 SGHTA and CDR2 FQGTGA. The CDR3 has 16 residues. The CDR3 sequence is CASSLTGLAGSGELFF. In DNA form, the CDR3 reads TGTGCCAGCAGCTTAACGGGACTAGCGGGCTCCGGGGAGCTGTTTTTT.

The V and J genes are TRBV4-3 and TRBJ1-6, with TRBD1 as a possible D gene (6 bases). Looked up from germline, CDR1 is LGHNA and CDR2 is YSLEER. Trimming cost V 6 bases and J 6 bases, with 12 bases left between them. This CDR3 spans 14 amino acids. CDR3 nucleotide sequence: TGCGCCAGCAGACAGGGTCGGGGTAATTCACCCCTCCACTTT. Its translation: CASRQGRGNSPLHF.